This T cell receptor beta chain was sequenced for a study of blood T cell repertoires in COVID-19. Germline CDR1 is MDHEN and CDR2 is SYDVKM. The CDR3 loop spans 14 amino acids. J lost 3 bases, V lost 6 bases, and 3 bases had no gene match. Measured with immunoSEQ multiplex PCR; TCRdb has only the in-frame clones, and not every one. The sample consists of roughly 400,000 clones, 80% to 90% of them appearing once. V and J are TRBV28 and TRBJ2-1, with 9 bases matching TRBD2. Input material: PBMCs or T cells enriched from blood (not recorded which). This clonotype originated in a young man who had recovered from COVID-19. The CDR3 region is CASSRLADYNEQFF. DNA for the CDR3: TGTGCCAGCAGCCGACTAGCGGACTACAATGAGCAGTTCTTC.